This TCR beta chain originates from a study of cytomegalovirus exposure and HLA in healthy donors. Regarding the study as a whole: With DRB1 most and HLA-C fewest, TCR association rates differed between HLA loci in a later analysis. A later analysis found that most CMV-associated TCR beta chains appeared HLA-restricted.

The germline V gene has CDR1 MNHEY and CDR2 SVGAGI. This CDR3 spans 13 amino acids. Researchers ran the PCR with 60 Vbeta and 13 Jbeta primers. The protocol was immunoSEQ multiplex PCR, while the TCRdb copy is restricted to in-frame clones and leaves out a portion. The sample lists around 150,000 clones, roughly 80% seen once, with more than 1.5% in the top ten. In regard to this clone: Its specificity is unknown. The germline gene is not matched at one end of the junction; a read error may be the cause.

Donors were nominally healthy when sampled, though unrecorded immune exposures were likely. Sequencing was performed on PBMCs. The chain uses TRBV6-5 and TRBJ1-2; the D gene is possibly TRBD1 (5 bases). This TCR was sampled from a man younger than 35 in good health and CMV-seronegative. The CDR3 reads CASSYGRDYGYIF. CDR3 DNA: TGTGCCAGCAGTTACGGCAGGGACTATGGCTACATCTTC.